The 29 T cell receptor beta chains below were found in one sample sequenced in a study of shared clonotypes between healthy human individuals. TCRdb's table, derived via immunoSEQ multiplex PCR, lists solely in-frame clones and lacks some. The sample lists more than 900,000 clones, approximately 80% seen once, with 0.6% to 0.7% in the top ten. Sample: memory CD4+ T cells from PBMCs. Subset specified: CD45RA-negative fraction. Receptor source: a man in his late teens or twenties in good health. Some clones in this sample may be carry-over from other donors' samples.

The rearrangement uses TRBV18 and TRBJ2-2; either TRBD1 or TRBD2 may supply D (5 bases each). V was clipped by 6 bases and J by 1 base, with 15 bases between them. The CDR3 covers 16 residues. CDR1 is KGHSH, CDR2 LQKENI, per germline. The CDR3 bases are TGTGCCAGCTCGCCTCAGAGGGGAAGGAACACCGGGGAGCTGTTTTTT. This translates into CASSPQRGRNTGELFF.

CDR3 residues: CASMAASYEQYF. CDR3 DNA sequence: TGTGCCAGCATGGCAGCCTCCTACGAGCAGTACTTC. The V call is TRBV6-5, the J call TRBJ2-7; D not certain. Between the trimmed V and J ends, which lost 7 bases and 0 bases, there was a span of 7 bases. The V gene's germline CDR1 is MNHEY and CDR2 SVGAGI. This CDR3 comprises 12 residues.

As DNA, the CDR3 is TGTGCCACCAGCAGCCGACAGGGGGCAGATACGCAGTATTTT. Encoded protein: CATSSRQGADTQYF. The V gene is TRBV15, the J gene TRBJ2-3, with 9 bases that match TRBD1. Germline V CDR1 and CDR2: LNHNV, YYDKDF (reference sequence). With V trimmed by 3 bases and J by 4 bases, 2 bases remained unmatched. The CDR3 runs 14 residues.

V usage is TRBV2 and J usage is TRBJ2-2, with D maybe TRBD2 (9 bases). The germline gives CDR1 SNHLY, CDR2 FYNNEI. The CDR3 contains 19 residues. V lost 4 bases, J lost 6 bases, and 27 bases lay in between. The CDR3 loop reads CASSAPQGATSGSAGELFF. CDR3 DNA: TGTGCCAGCAGTGCGCCGCAGGGGGCAACTAGCGGGTCTGCCGGGGAGCTGTTTTTT.

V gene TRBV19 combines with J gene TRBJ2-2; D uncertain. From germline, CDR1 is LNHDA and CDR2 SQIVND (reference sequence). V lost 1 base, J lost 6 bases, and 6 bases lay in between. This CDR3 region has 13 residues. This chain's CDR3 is CASSIVPAGELFF. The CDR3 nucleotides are TGTGCCAGTAGTATAGTCCCGGCCGGGGAGCTGTTTTTT.

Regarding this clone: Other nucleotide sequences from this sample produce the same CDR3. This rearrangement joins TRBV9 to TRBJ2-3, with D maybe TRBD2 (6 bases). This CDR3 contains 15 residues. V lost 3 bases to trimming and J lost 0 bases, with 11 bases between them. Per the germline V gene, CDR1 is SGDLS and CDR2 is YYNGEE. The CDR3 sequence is CASSAGTVSTDTQYF. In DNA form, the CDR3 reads TGTGCCAGCAGCGCCGGGACTGTTAGCACAGATACGCAGTATTTT.

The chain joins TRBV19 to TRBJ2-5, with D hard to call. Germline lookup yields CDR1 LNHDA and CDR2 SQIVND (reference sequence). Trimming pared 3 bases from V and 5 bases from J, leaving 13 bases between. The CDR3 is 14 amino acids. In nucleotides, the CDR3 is TGTGCCAGTAGTATGGGCCAATATGGGGAGACCCAGTACTTC. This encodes CASSMGQYGETQYF.

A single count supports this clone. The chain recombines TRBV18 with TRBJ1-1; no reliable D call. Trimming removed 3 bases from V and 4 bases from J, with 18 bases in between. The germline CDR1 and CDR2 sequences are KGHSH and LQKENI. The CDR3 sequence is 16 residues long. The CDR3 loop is CASSPSFGVEGTEAFF. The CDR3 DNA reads TGTGCCAGCTCACCCTCTTTCGGCGTTGAGGGCACTGAAGCTTTCTTT.

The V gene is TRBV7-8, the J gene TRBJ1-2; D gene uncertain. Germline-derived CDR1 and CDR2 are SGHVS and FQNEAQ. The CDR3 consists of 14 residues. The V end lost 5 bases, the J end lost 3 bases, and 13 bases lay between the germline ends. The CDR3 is CASSLDGSDYGYTF. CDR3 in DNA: TGTGCCAGCAGCCTGGACGGAAGCGACTATGGCTACACCTTC.

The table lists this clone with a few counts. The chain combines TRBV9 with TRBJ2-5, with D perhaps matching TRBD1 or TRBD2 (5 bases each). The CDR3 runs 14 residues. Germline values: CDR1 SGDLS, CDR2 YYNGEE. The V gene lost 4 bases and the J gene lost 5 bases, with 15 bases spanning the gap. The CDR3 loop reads CASSPLGPRETQYF. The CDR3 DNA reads TGTGCCAGCAGCCCCCTGGGACCTCGGGAGACCCAGTACTTC.

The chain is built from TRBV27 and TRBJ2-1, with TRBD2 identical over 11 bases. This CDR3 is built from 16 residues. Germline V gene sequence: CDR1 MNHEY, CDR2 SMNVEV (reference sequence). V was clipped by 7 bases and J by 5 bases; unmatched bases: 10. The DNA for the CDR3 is TGTGCCAGCAAATTCATAGCGGGAGGGCCCCACAATGAGCAGTTCTTC. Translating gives CASKFIAGGPHNEQFF.

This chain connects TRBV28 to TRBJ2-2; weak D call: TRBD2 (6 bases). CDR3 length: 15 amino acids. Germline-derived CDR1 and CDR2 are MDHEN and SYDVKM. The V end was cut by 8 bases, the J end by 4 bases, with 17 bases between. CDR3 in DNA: TGTGCCAGCCTCGGGGCGCCCGGGGGCACCGGGGAGCTGTTTTTT. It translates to CASLGAPGGTGELFF.

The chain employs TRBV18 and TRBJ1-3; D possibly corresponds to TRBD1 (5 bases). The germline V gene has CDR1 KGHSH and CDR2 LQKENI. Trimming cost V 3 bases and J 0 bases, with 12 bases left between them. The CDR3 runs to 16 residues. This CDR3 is CASSPQGAVSGNTIYF. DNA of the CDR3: TGTGCCAGCTCACCCCAAGGGGCTGTCTCTGGAAACACCATATATTTT.

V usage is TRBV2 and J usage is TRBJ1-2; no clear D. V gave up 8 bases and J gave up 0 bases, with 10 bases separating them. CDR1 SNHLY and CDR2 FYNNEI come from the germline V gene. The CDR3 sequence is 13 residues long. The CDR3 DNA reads TGTGCCAGCGCAGAGAGGGCTAACTATGGCTACACCTTC. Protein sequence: CASAERANYGYTF.

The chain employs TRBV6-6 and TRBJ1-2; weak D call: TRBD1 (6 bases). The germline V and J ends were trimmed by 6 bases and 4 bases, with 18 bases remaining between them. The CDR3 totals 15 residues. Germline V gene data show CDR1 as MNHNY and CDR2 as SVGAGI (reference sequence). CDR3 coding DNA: TGTGCCAGCAGGAGTGGACAAGGGGGGTTCTATGGCTACACCTTC. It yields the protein CASRSGQGGFYGYTF.

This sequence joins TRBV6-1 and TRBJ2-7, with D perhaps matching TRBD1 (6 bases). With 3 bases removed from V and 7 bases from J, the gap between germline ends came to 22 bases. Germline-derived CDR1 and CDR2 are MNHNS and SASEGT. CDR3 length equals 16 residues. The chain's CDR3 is CASSDGIGSGVGEQYF. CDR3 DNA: TGTGCCAGCAGTGATGGAATCGGTTCAGGGGTAGGGGAGCAGTACTTC.

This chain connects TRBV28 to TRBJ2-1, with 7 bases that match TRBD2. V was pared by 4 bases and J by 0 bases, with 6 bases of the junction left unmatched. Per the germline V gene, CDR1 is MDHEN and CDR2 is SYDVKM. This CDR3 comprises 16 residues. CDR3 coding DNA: TGTGCCAGCAGTTACGCTAGCGGATTCTCCTACAATGAGCAGTTCTTC. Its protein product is CASSYASGFSYNEQFF.

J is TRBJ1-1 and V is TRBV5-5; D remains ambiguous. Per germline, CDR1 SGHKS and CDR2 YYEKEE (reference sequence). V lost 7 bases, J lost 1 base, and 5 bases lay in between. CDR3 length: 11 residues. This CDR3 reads CASSGNTEAFF. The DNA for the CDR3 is TGTGCCAGCTCAGGGAACACTGAAGCTTTCTTT.

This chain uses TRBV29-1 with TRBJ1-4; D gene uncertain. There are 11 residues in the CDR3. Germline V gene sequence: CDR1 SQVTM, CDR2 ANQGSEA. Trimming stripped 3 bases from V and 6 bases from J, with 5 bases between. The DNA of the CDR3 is TGCAGCGTTGAGGTCGATGAAAAACTGTTTTTT. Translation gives CSVEVDEKLFF.

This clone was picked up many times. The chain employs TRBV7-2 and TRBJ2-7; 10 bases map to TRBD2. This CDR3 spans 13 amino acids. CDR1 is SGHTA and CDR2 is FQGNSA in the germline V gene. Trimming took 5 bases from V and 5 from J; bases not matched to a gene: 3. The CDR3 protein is CASSPAGGDEQYF. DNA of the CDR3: TGTGCCAGCAGCCCAGCGGGAGGGGACGAGCAGTACTTC. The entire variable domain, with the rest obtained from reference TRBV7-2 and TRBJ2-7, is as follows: GAGVSQSPSNKVTEKGKDVELRCDPISGHTALYWYRQSLGQGLEFLIYFQGNSAPDKSGLPSDRFSAERTGGSVSTLTIQRTQQEDSAVYLCASSPAGGDEQYFGPGTRLTVT.

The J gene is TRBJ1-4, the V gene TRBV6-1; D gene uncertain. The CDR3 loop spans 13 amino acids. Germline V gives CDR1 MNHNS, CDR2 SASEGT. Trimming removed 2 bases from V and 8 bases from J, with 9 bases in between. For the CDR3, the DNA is TGTGCCAGCAGTGAATCAATATACGAAAAACTGTTTTTT. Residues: CASSESIYEKLFF.

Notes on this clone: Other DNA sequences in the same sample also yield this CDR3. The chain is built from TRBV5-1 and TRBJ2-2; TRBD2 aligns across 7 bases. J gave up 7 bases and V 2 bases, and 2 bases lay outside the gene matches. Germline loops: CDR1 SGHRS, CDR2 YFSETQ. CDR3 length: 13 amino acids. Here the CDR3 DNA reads TGCGCCAGCAGCTTCCCGGGGGGCGGGGAGCTGTTTTTT. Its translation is CASSFPGGGELFF.

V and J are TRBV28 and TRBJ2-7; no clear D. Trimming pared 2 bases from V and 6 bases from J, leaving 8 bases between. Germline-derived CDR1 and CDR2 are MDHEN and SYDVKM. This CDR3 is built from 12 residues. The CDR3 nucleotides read TGTGCCAGCAGTTTAAGAAGACGCGAGCAGTACTTC. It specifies CASSLRRREQYF.

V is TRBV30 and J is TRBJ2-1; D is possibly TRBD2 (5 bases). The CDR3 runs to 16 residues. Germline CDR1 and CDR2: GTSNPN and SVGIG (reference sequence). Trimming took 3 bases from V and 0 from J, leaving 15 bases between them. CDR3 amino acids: CAWRGFGGSSYNEQFF. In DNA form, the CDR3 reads TGTGCCTGGAGGGGCTTTGGAGGTAGCTCCTACAATGAGCAGTTCTTC.

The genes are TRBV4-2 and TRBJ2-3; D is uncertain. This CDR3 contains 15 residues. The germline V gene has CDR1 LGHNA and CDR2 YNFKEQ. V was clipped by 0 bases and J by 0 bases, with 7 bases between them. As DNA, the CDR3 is TGTGCCAGCAGCCAAGATCATCCTAGCACAGATACGCAGTATTTT. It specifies CASSQDHPSTDTQYF.

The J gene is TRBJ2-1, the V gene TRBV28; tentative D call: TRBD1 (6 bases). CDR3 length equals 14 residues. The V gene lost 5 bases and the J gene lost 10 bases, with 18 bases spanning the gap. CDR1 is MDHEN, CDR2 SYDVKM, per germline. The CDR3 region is CASSDTSRGQEQFF. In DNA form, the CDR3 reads TGTGCCAGCAGTGACACGAGCCGGGGACAAGAGCAGTTCTTC.

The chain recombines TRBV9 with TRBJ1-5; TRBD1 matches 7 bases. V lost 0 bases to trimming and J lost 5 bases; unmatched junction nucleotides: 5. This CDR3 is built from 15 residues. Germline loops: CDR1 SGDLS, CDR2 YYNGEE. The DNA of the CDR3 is TGTGCCAGCAGCGTAGCTGGGACAGCCCATCAGCCCCAGCATTTT. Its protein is CASSVAGTAHQPQHF.

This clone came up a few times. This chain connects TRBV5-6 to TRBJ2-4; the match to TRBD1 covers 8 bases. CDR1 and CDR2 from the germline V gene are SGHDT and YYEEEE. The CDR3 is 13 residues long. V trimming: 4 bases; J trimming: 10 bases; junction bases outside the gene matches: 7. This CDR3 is CASSTPGQVIQYF. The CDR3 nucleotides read TGTGCCAGCAGCACGCCGGGACAGGTGATTCAGTACTTC. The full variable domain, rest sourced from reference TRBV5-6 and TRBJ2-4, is DAGVTQSPTHLIKTRGQQVTLRCSPKSGHDTVSWYQQALGQGPQFIFQYYEEEERQRGNFPDRFSGHQFPNYSSELNVNALLLGDSALYLCASSTPGQVIQYFGAGTRLSVL.

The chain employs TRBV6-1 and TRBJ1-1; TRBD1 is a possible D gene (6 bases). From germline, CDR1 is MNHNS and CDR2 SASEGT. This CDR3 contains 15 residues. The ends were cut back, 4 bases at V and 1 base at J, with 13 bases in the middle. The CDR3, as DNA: TGTGCCAGCAGTGTTCAGGGGCGGGGGAACACTGAAGCTTTCTTT. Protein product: CASSVQGRGNTEAFF.